The 32 T cell receptor beta chains presented below share a single source sample, sequenced in a study of blood T cell repertoires in COVID-19. Generated by immunoSEQ multiplex PCR, the TCRdb table keeps only in-frame clones and is missing some. The sample contains about 300,000 clones, 80% to 90% of which appear only once. The sequencing sample was made of peripheral blood. These receptor sequences come from a woman between 45 and 65 years old with COVID-19, enrolled during active disease.

The chain couples TRBV18 to TRBJ2-5; D call uncertain. Trimming stripped 3 bases from V and 2 bases from J, with 13 bases between. This CDR3 region has 15 residues. Looked up from germline, CDR1 is KGHSH and CDR2 is LQKENI. CDR3 in DNA: TGTGCCAGCTCACCCCCCATGCGACAACAAGAGACCCAGTACTTC. It encodes CASSPPMRQQETQYF.

This clone was detected only once. The chain joins TRBV5-1 to TRBJ1-1; no definite D call. The V end lost 0 bases, the J end lost 1 base, and 7 bases lay between the germline ends. The CDR3 totals 14 residues. Germline lookup yields CDR1 SGHRS and CDR2 YFSETQ. CDR3 region: CASSLDSRNTEAFF. CDR3 nucleotide sequence: TGCGCCAGCAGCTTGGACAGCCGGAACACTGAAGCTTTCTTT.

The rearrangement joins TRBV9 to TRBJ2-1, with 13 positions matching TRBD2. CDR1 and CDR2 from the germline V gene are SGDLS and YYNGEE. The CDR3 runs 16 residues. Germline trimming cut 0 bases from V and 9 bases from J; bases unmatched to any gene: 6. The CDR3 loop is CASSVVGLAGIGEQFF. The CDR3 nucleotides are TGTGCCAGCAGCGTAGTGGGACTAGCGGGAATCGGTGAGCAGTTCTTC.

CDR3 amino acids: CASSLPGQGTAGELFF. The DNA of the CDR3 is TGTGCCAGCAGTTTACCGGGACAGGGGACGGCCGGGGAGCTGTTTTTT. This rearrangement joins TRBV27 to TRBJ2-2, with 10 bases that match TRBD1. Germline V gene lookup returns CDR1 MNHEY and CDR2 SMNVEV (reference sequence). V lost 2 bases, J lost 6 bases, and 6 bases stayed unmatched. The CDR3 loop spans 16 amino acids.

This rearrangement joins TRBV7-9 to TRBJ2-2; D is perhaps TRBD2 (5 bases). The CDR3 length is 17 residues. V lost 3 bases, J lost 0 bases, and 14 bases lay in between. Per germline, CDR1 SEHNR and CDR2 FQNEAQ (reference sequence). The CDR3 nucleotides read TGTGCCAGCAGCTTGGGGTTGCGGAGGCCGAACACCGGGGAGCTGTTTTTT. This encodes CASSLGLRRPNTGELFF.

The chain links TRBV20-1 to TRBJ2-7; TRBD2 matches 12 bases. J gave up 5 bases and V 3 bases, and 5 bases lay outside the gene matches. This CDR3 has 14 amino acids. The germline CDR1 and CDR2 sequences are DFQATT and SNEGSKA (reference sequence). In DNA form, the CDR3 reads TGCAGTGCTAGTAGGACTAGCGGGAAAAACGAGCAGTACTTC. Its translation is CSASRTSGKNEQYF.

J is TRBJ1-5 and V is TRBV6-1; 7 nucleotides line up with TRBD1. The J segment lost 4 bases and the V segment lost 3 bases, leaving 9 bases of the junction unmatched. CDR3 length: 16 amino acids. CDR1 MNHNS and CDR2 SASEGT come from the germline V gene. The CDR3 here is CASSDWMGQKNQPQHF. Written as DNA, the CDR3 is TGTGCCAGCAGTGATTGGATGGGACAGAAGAATCAGCCCCAGCATTTT.

The V gene is TRBV7-9, the J gene TRBJ1-6; D not certain. The V end was cut by 1 base, the J end by 9 bases, with 10 bases between. The CDR3 totals 14 residues. Per germline, CDR1 SEHNR and CDR2 FQNEAQ (reference sequence). The CDR3 sequence: CASSLDGEGSPLHF. The CDR3 bases are TGTGCCAGCAGCTTAGACGGGGAAGGTTCACCCCTCCACTTT.

The gene calls are TRBV7-9 and TRBJ1-1, with TRBD1 identical over 11 bases. V lost 5 bases, J lost 1 base, and 6 bases stayed unmatched. This CDR3 is 16 amino acids long. The V gene's germline CDR1 is SEHNR and CDR2 FQNEAQ (reference sequence). The DNA of the CDR3 is TGTGCCAGCAGCATAGGACAGGGGGCGCGGAACACTGAAGCTTTCTTT. Protein: CASSIGQGARNTEAFF.

The V gene is TRBV7-2, the J gene TRBJ2-7, with 7 bases identical to TRBD1. The CDR3 spans 14 residues. Germline V CDR1 and CDR2: SGHTA, FQGNSA. V lost 1 base and J lost 2; bases outside the gene matches: 2. In DNA, the CDR3 is TGTGCCAGCAGCTTAGGGACAGGAACCTACGAGCAGTACTTC. Amino acids: CASSLGTGTYEQYF.

The chain has TRBV5-1 and TRBJ1-2; the D is unclear. Germline-derived CDR1 and CDR2 are SGHRS and YFSETQ. The CDR3 length is 14 residues. Trimming took 0 bases from V and 5 from J, leaving 11 bases between them. CDR3 nucleotides: TGCGCCAGCAGCTTGGCGGGAAACCTTTATGGCTACACCTTC. Amino acids: CASSLAGNLYGYTF.

The chain couples TRBV30 to TRBJ2-7; D may be TRBD2 (5 bases). The CDR3 is made up of 13 amino acids. Trimming removed 5 bases at V and 6 bases at J, with 17 bases between. CDR1 GTSNPN and CDR2 SVGIG come from the germline V gene (reference sequence). The CDR3 DNA reads as TGTGCCTGGTCGGACGTAAGGGCGGGCGAGCAGTACTTC. It is translated as CAWSDVRAGEQYF.

This chain joins TRBV10-1 and TRBJ2-7; TRBD2 agrees at 8 bases. Per germline, CDR1 WNHNN and CDR2 SYGVQD (reference sequence). The length of the CDR3 is 15 residues. V shed 5 bases and J 7 bases; nucleotides not matched to a gene: 13. This CDR3 is CASSRVISGSGEQYF. For the CDR3, the DNA is TGCGCCAGCAGTCGGGTTATCAGCGGGAGTGGTGAGCAGTACTTC.

This chain links TRBV15 with TRBJ1-5; D is unresolved. The CDR3 is 18 residues long. Germline CDR1 reads LNHNV; CDR2 reads YYDKDF (reference sequence). The V end lost 0 bases, the J end lost 4 bases, and 19 bases lay between the germline ends. The CDR3 DNA reads as TGTGCCACCAGCAGAGATCCTGGTTTTGTACAGACGAATCAGCCCCAGCATTTT. It encodes CATSRDPGFVQTNQPQHF.

The chain joins TRBV27 to TRBJ2-7, with TRBD1 as a possible D gene (6 bases). Germline-derived CDR1 and CDR2 are MNHEY and SMNVEV (reference sequence). V dropped 5 bases and J dropped 2 bases, with 10 bases sitting between them. The CDR3 length is 13 residues. The chain's CDR3 is CASSIRGPYEQYF. CDR3 in DNA: TGTGCCAGCAGTATCAGGGGTCCCTACGAGCAGTACTTC.

This chain uses TRBV12-3 or TRBV12-4 with TRBJ2-1, with D unclear. This CDR3 spans 13 amino acids. V was pared by 6 bases and J by 0 bases, with 6 bases between. The CDR3 nucleotides are TGTGCCAGCAGAACAAGCTCCTACAATGAGCAGTTCTTC. Translation gives CASRTSSYNEQFF.

This clone was seen a single time. This chain uses TRBV6-5 with TRBJ2-1; a possible D gene is TRBD1 (6 bases). CDR3 size: 12 residues. V shed 6 bases and J shed 8 bases, with 11 bases lying between them. Germline assignment: CDR1 MNHEY and CDR2 SVGAGI. In nucleotides, the CDR3 is TGTGCCAGCAGCAGGGGTCCCGATGAGCAGTTCTTC. Translated: CASSRGPDEQFF.

The gene calls are TRBV6-6 and TRBJ2-1; maybe TRBD2 (5 bases). Germline assignment: CDR1 MNHNY and CDR2 SVGAGI (reference sequence). This CDR3 comprises 11 residues. This chain's CDR3 is CGSASYNEQFF. The CDR3 DNA sequence: TGTGGTAGCGCCTCCTACAATGAGCAGTTCTTC.

The chain is built from TRBV5-1 and TRBJ2-7; D might be TRBD2 (6 bases). The CDR3 contains 17 residues. Per germline, CDR1 SGHRS and CDR2 YFSETQ. Trimming pared 2 bases from V and 1 base from J, leaving 19 bases between. The CDR3 DNA is TGCGCCAGCAGCTTCGATGCGGGGTTCAGTACATCCTACGAGCAGTACTTC. Encoded protein: CASSFDAGFSTSYEQYF. Complete variable domain (other parts from reference TRBV5-1 and TRBJ2-7): KAGVTQTPRYLIKTRGQQVTLSCSPISGHRSVSWYQQTPGQGLQFLFEYFSETQRNKGNFPGRFSGRQFSNSRSEMNVSTLELGDSALYLCASSFDAGFSTSYEQYFGPGTRLTVT.

The gene calls are TRBV4-2 and TRBJ2-7; 7 positions match TRBD2. The germline V gene has CDR1 LGHNA and CDR2 YNFKEQ. This CDR3 comprises 12 residues. J gave up 10 bases and V 3 bases, and 6 bases lay outside the gene matches. CDR3 in DNA: TGTGCCAGCAGCCAGCCGTCGGGACTACAGTACTTC. This sequence encodes CASSQPSGLQYF.

The CDR3 spells CASSLGQGPFYGYTF. The CDR3 DNA is TGCGCCAGCAGCTTGGGACAGGGTCCTTTCTATGGCTACACCTTC. The J gene is TRBJ1-2, the V gene TRBV5-1; 7 bases map to TRBD1. The CDR3 length is 15 residues. V gave up 0 bases and J gave up 4 bases; unmatched junction bases: 6. Germline lookup yields CDR1 SGHRS and CDR2 YFSETQ.

V gene TRBV10-1 combines with J gene TRBJ1-1; perhaps TRBD1 as D (5 bases). The CDR3 is 18 amino acids. CDR1 WNHNN and CDR2 SYGVQD come from the germline V gene (reference sequence). Between the trimmed V and J ends, which lost 3 bases and 0 bases, there was a span of 20 bases. The CDR3 DNA reads TGCGCCAGCAGTGATATCCCTACGGGGGGTGGCCTGAACACTGAAGCTTTCTTT. Protein product: CASSDIPTGGGLNTEAFF.

This clone was seen only a few times. The J gene is TRBJ1-2, the V gene TRBV18; perhaps TRBD1 as D (6 bases). This CDR3 comprises 15 residues. Trimming took 3 bases from V and 1 from J, leaving 12 bases between them. The germline V gene encodes CDR1 KGHSH and CDR2 LQKENI. The CDR3 region is CASSPNGQFNYGYTF. CDR3 in DNA: TGTGCCAGCTCACCGAATGGACAGTTTAACTATGGCTACACCTTC.

The chain links TRBV30 to TRBJ1-2; no reliable D call. CDR3 length: 15 amino acids. Looked up from germline, CDR1 is GTSNPN and CDR2 is SVGIG (reference sequence). Trimming took off 8 bases at V and 3 bases at J, with 22 bases between the two ends. The CDR3, as DNA: TGTGCCAGCGCGACCCGAACAACGGGAGACTATGGCTACACCTTC. Translated: CASATRTTGDYGYTF.

The rearrangement links TRBV10-1 to TRBJ1-2, with TRBD1 as a possible D gene (6 bases). This CDR3 has 13 residues. V gave up 0 bases and J gave up 8 bases, with 10 bases separating them. Germline V gives CDR1 WNHNN, CDR2 SYGVQD (reference sequence). Here the CDR3 reads CASSESTGRGYTF. As DNA, the CDR3 is TGCGCCAGCAGTGAGTCGACAGGACGAGGCTACACCTTC.

The chain links TRBV3-1 (or the pseudogene TRBV3-2) to TRBJ2-7; TRBD2 matches at 7 bases. The CDR3 covers 14 residues. CDR1 and CDR2 from the germline V gene are LGHDT and YNNKEL (reference sequence). J gave up 3 bases and V 2 bases, and 4 bases lay outside the gene matches. This CDR3 is CASSQWRGSYEQYF. CDR3 DNA: TGTGCCAGCAGCCAATGGCGGGGGAGCTACGAGCAGTACTTC.

The table lists this clone with many counts. The chain is built from TRBV5-6 and TRBJ2-1; 14 positions agree with TRBD2. With V trimmed by 2 bases and J by 8 bases, 6 bases remained unmatched. Germline CDR1 is SGHDT and CDR2 is YYEEEE. This CDR3 region has 16 residues. This CDR3 is CASSFRTSGRTHEQFF. In DNA, the CDR3 is TGTGCCAGCAGCTTTCGGACTAGCGGGAGGACCCATGAGCAGTTCTTC.

V usage is TRBV28 and J usage is TRBJ1-1, with 7 bases aligning to TRBD1. Germline assignment: CDR1 MDHEN and CDR2 SYDVKM. The CDR3 contains 14 residues. The junction had 8 bases not matched to a gene; V was cut back by 2 bases and J by 8 bases. CDR3 in amino acids: CASSLRYRGLEAFF. The CDR3, as DNA: TGTGCCAGCAGTTTAAGGTACAGGGGCCTAGAAGCTTTCTTT.

This clone has only one observation. V usage is TRBV11-3 and J usage is TRBJ2-7; 10 bases agree with TRBD1. CDR1 SGHNT and CDR2 YENEEA come from the germline V gene. The CDR3 length is 14 residues. With V trimmed by 5 bases and J by 5 bases, 6 bases remained unmatched. The CDR3 protein is CASSPGQGSDEQYF. Here the CDR3 DNA reads TGTGCCAGCAGCCCGGGACAGGGGTCTGACGAGCAGTACTTC. The whole variable domain, filled in from reference TRBV11-3 and TRBJ2-7, reads EAGVVQSPRYKIIEKKQPVAFWCNPISGHNTLYWYLQNLGQGPELLIRYENEEAVDDSQLPKDRFSAERLKGVDSTLKIQPAELGDSAVYLCASSPGQGSDEQYFGPGTRLTVT.

The chain carries TRBV27 and TRBJ2-2; the D gene is possibly TRBD2 (5 bases). V was trimmed by 7 bases and J by 7 bases, leaving 31 bases between them. CDR3 length: 19 amino acids. Per the germline V gene, CDR1 is MNHEY and CDR2 is SMNVEV (reference sequence). The CDR3 reads CASNLILGLPLPWGGELFF. CDR3 nucleotide sequence: TGTGCCAGCAACCTAATATTAGGACTGCCGCTCCCGTGGGGCGGGGAGCTGTTTTTT.

The V call is TRBV5-1, the J call TRBJ1-3; tentative D call: TRBD1 (5 bases). V was clipped by 3 bases and J by 0 bases, with 13 bases between them. CDR1 and CDR2 (germline): SGHRS, YFSETQ. CDR3 size: 16 residues. CDR3 coding DNA: TGCGCCAGCAGCTCGGCAGGGCTTTCCTCTGGAAACACCATATATTTT. Translated, it gives CASSSAGLSSGNTIYF.

The chain is built from TRBV28 and TRBJ1-4; TRBD1 agrees at 8 bases. There are 15 residues in the CDR3. CDR1 is MDHEN, CDR2 SYDVKM, per germline. The V segment lost 7 bases and the J segment 7 bases; nucleotides outside the gene matches: 11. CDR3 region: CASNVAGTGGEKLFF. CDR3 nucleotide sequence: TGTGCCAGCAACGTTGCGGGGACAGGAGGTGAAAAACTGTTTTTT.